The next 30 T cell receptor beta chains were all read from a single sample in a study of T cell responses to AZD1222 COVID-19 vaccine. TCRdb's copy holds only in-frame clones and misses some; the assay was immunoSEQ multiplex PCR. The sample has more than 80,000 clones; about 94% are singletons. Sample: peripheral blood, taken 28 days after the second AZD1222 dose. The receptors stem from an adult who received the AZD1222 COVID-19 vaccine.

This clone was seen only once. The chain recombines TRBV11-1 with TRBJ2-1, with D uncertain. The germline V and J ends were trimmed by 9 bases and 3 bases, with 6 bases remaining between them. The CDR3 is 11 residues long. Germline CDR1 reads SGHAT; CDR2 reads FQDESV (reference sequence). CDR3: CASRLYNEQFF. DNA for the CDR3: TGTGCCAGTCGCCTCTACAATGAGCAGTTCTTC.

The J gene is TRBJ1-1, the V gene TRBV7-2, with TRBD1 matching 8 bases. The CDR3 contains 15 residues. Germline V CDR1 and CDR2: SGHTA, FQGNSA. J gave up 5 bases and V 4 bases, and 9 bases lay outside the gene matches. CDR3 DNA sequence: TGTGCCAGCAGCTACGTCAGGGGGCTGGGTACTGAAGCTTTCTTT. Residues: CASSYVRGLGTEAFF.

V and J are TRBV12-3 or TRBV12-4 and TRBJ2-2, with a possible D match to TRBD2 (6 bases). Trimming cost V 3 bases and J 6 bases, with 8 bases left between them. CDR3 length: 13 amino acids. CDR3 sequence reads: CASSFGGAGELFF. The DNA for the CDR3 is TGTGCCAGCAGTTTCGGAGGGGCCGGGGAGCTGTTTTTT.

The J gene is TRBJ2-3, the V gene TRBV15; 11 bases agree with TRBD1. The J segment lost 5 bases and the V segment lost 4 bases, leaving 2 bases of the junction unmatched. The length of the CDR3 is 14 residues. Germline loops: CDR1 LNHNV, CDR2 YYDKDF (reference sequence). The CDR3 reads CATSTDRGRDTQYF. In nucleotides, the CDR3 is TGTGCCACCAGCACGGACAGGGGGCGAGATACGCAGTATTTT.

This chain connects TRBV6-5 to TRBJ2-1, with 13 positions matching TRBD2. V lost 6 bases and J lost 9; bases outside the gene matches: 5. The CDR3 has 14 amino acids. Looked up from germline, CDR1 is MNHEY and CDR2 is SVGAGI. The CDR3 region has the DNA TGTGCCAGCAGGAGACTAGCGGGGGGCTTTGAGCAGTTCTTC. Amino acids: CASRRLAGGFEQFF.

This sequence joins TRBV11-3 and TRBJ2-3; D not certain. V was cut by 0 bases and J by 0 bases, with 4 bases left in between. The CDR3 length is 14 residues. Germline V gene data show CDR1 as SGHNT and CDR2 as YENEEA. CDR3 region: CASSLEDSTDTQYF. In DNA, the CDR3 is TGTGCCAGCAGCTTAGAGGACAGCACAGATACGCAGTATTTT.

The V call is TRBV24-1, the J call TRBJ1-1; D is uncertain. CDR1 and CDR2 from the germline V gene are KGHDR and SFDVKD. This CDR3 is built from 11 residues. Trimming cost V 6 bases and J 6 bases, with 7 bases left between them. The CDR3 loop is CATSTGAEAFF. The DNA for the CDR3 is TGTGCCACCAGTACTGGAGCTGAAGCTTTCTTT.

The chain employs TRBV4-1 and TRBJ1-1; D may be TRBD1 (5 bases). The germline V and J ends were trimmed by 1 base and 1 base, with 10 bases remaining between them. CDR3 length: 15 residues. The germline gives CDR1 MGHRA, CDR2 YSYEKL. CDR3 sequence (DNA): TGCGCCAGCAGCCAAGGGGACGGGGGGAACACTGAAGCTTTCTTT. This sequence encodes CASSQGDGGNTEAFF.

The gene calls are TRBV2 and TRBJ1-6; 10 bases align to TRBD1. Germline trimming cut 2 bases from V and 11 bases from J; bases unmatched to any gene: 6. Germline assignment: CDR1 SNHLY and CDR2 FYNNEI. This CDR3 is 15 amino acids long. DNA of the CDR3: TGTGCCAGCAGTGAACGGACCGGGACAGGGGCACCCCTCCACTTT. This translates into CASSERTGTGAPLHF.

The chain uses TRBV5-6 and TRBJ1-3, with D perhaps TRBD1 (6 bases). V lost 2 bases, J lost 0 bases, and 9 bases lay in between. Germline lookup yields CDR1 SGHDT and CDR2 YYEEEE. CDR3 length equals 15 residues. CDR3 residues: CASSFGQLSGNTIYF. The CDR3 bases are TGTGCCAGCAGCTTCGGACAGCTCTCTGGAAACACCATATATTTT.

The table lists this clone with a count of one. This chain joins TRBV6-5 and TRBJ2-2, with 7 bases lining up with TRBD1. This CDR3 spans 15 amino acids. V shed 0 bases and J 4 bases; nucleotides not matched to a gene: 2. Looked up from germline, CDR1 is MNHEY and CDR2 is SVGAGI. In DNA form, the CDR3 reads TGTGCCAGCAGTTACTCCCGGGACAGCACCGGGGAGCTGTTTTTT. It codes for CASSYSRDSTGELFF.

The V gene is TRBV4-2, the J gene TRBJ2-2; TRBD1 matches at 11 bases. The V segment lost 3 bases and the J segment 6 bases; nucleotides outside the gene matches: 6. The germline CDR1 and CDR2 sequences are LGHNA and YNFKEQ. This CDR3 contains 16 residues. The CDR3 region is CASSHPRTGGAGELFF. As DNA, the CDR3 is TGTGCCAGCAGCCACCCGAGGACAGGGGGCGCCGGGGAGCTGTTTTTT.

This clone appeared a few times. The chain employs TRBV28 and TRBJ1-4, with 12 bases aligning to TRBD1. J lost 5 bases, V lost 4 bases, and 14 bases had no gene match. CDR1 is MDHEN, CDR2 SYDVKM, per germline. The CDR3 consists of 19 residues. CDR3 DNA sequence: TGTGCCAGCAGTTCATCTTTTGGGACAGGGGGCGCTTACAATGAAAAACTGTTTTTT. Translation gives CASSSSFGTGGAYNEKLFF. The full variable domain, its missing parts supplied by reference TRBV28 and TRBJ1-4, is DVKVTQSSRYLVKRTGEKVFLECVQDMDHENMFWYRQDPGLGLRLIYFSYDVKMKEKGDIPEGYSVSREKKERFSLILESASTNQTSMYLCASSSSFGTGGAYNEKLFFGSGTQLSVL.

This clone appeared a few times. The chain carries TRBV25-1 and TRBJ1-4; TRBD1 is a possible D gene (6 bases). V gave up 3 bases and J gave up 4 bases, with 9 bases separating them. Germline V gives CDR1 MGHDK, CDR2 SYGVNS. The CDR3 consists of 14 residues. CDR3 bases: TGTGCCAGCAGTGAGGGACAAGTTAATGAAAAACTGTTTTTT. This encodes CASSEGQVNEKLFF. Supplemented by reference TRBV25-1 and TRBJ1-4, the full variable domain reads EADIYQTPRYLVIGTGKKITLECSQTMGHDKMYWYQQDPGMELHLIHYSYGVNSTEKGDLSSESTVSRIRTEHFPLTLESARPSHTSQYLCASSEGQVNEKLFFGSGTQLSVL.

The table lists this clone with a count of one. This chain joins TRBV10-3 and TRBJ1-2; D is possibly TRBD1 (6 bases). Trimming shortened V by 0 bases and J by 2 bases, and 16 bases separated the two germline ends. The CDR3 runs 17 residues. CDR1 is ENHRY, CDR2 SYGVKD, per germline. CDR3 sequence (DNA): TGTGCCATCAGTGAGTCGTTGGTGGGGGCAGCCAACTATGGCTACACCTTC. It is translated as CAISESLVGAANYGYTF.

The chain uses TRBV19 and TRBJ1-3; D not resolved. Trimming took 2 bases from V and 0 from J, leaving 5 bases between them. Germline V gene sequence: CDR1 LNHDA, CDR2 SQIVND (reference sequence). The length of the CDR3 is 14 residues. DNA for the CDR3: TGTGCCAGTAGTATATCTGGCTCTGGAAACACCATATATTTT. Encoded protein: CASSISGSGNTIYF. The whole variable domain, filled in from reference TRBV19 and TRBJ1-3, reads DGGITQSPKYLFRKEGQNVTLSCEQNLNHDAMYWYRQDPGQGLRLIYYSQIVNDFQKGDIAEGYSVSREKKESFPLTVTSAQKNPTAFYLCASSISGSGNTIYFGEGSWLTVV.

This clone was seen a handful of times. CDR3 loop: CATSRSATVIQSSGNTIYF. CDR3 DNA: TGTGCCACCAGCAGATCCGCCACTGTCATTCAGAGCTCTGGAAACACCATATATTTT. The chain combines TRBV15 with TRBJ1-3; D remains ambiguous. CDR3 length: 19 amino acids. The germline V gene has CDR1 LNHNV and CDR2 YYDKDF (reference sequence). Between the trimmed V and J ends, which lost 2 bases and 0 bases, there was a span of 20 bases. Combining the CDR3 with reference TRBV15 and TRBJ1-3 gives the whole variable domain DAMVIQNPRYQVTQFGKPVTLSCSQTLNHNVMYWYQQKSSQAPKLLFHYYDKDFNNEADTPDNFQSRRPNTSFCFLDIRSPGLGDTAMYLCATSRSATVIQSSGNTIYFGEGSWLTVV.

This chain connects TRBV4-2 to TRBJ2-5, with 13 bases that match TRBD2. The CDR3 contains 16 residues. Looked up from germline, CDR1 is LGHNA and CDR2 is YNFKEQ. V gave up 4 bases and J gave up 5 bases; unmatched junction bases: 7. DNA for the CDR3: TGTGCCAGCAGCCTCGGACTAGCGGGGGCGGAGGAGACCCAGTACTTC. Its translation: CASSLGLAGAEETQYF.

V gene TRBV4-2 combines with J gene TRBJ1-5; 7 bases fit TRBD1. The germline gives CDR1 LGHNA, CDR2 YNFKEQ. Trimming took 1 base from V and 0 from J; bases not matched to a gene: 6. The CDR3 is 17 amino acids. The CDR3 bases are TGTGCCAGCAGCCAAGTCGTCGGGACAGCTAGCAATCAGCCCCAGCATTTT. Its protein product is CASSQVVGTASNQPQHF.

The CDR3 reads CASSLAWGTSAGELFF. Written as DNA, the CDR3 is TGTGCCAGCAGCTTAGCGTGGGGGACTAGCGCCGGGGAGCTGTTTTTT. This chain connects TRBV7-6 to TRBJ2-2; 10 nucleotides line up with TRBD2. Trimming took 0 bases from V and 6 from J; bases not matched to a gene: 4. There are 16 residues in the CDR3. Germline V gene lookup returns CDR1 SGHVS and CDR2 FNYEAQ.

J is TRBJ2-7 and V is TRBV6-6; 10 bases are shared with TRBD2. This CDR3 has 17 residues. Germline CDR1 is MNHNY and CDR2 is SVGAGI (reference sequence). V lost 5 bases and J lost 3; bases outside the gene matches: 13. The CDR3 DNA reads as TGTGCCAGCAGTCATCTACCGCCTAGCGGGGGTCTCTACGAGCAGTACTTC. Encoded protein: CASSHLPPSGGLYEQYF.

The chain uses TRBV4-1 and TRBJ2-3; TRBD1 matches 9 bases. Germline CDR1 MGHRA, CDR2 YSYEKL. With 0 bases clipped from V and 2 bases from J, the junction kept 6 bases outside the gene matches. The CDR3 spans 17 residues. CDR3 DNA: TGCGCCAGCAGCCAAGACTGGGACAGGGCCAACACAGATACGCAGTATTTT. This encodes CASSQDWDRANTDTQYF.

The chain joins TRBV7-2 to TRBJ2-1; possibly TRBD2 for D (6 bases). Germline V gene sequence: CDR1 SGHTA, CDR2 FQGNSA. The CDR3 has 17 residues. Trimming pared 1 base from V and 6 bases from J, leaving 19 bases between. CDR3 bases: TGTGCCAGCAGCTTAGGGGTGGCCCCTAGCGTCTCCAATGAGCAGTTCTTC. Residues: CASSLGVAPSVSNEQFF. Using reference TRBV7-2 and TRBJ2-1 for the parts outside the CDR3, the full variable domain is GAGVSQSPSNKVTEKGKDVELRCDPISGHTALYWYRQSLGQGLEFLIYFQGNSAPDKSGLPSDRFSAERTGGSVSTLTIQRTQQEDSAVYLCASSLGVAPSVSNEQFFGPGTRLTVL.

In DNA form, the CDR3 reads TGTGCCACCACCGTGGGTGGGGGGGATGGTCCGAACACTGAAGCTTTCTTT. It specifies CATTVGGGDGPNTEAFF. The chain joins TRBV19 to TRBJ1-1, with D perhaps TRBD1 (5 bases). Looked up from germline, CDR1 is LNHDA and CDR2 is SQIVND (reference sequence). The CDR3 spans 17 residues. V gave up 10 bases and J gave up 1 base, with 25 bases separating them.

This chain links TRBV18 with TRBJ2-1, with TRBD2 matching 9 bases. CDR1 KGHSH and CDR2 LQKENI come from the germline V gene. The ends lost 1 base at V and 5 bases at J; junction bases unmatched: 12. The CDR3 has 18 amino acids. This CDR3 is CASSPLALSGGANNEQFF. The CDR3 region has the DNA TGTGCCAGCTCACCACTAGCGCTTAGCGGGGGAGCAAACAATGAGCAGTTCTTC.

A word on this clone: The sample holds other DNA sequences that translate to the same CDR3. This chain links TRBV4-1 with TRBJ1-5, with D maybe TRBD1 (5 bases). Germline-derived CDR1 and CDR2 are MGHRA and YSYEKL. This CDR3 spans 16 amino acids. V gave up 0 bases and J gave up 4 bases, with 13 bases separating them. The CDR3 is CASSQDGGFGNQPQHF. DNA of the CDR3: TGCGCCAGCAGCCAAGATGGGGGATTTGGAAATCAGCCCCAGCATTTT.

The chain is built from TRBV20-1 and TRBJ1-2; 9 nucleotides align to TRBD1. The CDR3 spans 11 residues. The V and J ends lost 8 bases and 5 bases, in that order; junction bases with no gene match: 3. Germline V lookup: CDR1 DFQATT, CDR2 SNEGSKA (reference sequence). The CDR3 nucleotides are TGCAGTACCGGGACAGGGTATGGCTACACCTTC. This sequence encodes CSTGTGYGYTF.

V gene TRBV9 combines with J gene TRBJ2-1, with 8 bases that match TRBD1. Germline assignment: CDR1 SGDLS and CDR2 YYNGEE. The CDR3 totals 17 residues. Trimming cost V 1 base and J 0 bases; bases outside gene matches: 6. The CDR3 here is CASSVSRGLYSYNEQFF. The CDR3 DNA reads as TGTGCCAGCAGCGTAAGCAGGGGGCTATACTCCTACAATGAGCAGTTCTTC.

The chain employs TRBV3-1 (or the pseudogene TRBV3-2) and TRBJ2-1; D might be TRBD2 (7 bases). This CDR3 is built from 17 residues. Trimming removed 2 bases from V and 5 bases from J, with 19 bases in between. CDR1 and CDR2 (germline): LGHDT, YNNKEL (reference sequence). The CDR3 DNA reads TGTGCCAGCAGCCAATCAAGGGGGGGTGGGCTCCACAATGAGCAGTTCTTC. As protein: CASSQSRGGGLHNEQFF.

As DNA, the CDR3 is TGTGCCAGCAGTTACTCGGGGGGGATTGGAAATGAGCAGTTCTTC. This gives the protein CASSYSGGIGNEQFF. J is TRBJ2-1 and V is TRBV6-5; 7 nucleotides align to TRBD2. Germline-derived CDR1 and CDR2 are MNHEY and SVGAGI. The CDR3 has 15 residues. Unmatched junction bases numbered 6, after V lost 0 bases and J lost 7 bases.